The subject of this entry is one T cell receptor (beta chain). This CDR3 has 16 residues. V was clipped by 3 bases and J by 4 bases, with 16 bases between them. CDR1 and CDR2 (germline): SGHAT, FQDESV (reference sequence). This record comes from a study of blood T cell repertoires in COVID-19. Turning to the study itself: COVID-19 samples from acute and convalescent phases originated in the United States, Italy and Spain. The analysed material was cDNA or gDNA that came from T cells, B-cell-depleted T cells, or PBMCs.

In the original processing: It was from reference gene primer amplification that nucleated cell counts were estimated. Here immunoSEQ multiplex PCR was the method, and the copy in TCRdb shows in-frame clones only, minus some. V and J calls plus clone size are reproduced from that table; the DNA served to infer D and trimming. The repertoire has 90,000 to 120,000 clones, about 89% of them found once; the top ten carry around 0.94%. The TCR sequence derives from a man aged 60 to 75 with acute or convalescent COVID-19. Sequencing input: peripheral blood. This chain joins TRBV11-1 and TRBJ2-1, with D maybe TRBD1 (6 bases). This chain's CDR3 is CASSFSGQSVYNEQFF. CDR3 bases: TGTGCCAGCAGCTTTTCCGGACAGTCGGTATACAATGAGCAGTTCTTC.